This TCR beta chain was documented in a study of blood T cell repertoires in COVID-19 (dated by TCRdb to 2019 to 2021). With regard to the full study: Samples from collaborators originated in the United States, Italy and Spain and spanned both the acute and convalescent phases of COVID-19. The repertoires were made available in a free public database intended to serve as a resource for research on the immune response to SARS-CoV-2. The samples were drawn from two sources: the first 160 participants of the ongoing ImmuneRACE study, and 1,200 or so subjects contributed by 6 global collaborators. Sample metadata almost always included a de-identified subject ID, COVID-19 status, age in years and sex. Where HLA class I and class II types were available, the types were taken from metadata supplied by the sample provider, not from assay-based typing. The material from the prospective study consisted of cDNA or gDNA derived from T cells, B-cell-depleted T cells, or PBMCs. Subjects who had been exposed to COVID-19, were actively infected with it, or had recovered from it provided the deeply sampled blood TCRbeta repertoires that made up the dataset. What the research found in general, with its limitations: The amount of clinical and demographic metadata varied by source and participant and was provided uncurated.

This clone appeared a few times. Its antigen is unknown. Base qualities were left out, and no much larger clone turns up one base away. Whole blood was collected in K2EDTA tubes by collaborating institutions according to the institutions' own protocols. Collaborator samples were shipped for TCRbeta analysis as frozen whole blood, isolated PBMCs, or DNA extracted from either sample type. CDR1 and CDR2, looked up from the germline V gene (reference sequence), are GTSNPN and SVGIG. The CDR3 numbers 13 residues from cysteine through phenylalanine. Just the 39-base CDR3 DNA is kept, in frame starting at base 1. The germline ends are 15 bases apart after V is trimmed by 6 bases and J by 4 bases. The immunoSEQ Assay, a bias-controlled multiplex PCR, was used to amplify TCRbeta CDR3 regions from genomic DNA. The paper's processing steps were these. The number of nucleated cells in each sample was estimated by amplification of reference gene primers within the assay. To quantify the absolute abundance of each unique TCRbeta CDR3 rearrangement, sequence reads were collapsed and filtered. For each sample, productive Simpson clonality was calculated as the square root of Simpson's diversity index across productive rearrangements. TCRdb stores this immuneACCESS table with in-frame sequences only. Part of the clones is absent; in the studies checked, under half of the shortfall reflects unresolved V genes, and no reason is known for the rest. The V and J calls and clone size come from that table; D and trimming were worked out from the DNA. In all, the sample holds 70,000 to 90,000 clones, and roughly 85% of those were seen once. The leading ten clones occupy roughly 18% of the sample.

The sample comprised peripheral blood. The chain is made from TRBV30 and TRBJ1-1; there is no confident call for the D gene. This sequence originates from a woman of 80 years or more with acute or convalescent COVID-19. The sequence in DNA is TGTGCCTGTAATGGCGGGGTAGGCACTGAAGCTTTCTTT. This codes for CACNGGVGTEAFF.